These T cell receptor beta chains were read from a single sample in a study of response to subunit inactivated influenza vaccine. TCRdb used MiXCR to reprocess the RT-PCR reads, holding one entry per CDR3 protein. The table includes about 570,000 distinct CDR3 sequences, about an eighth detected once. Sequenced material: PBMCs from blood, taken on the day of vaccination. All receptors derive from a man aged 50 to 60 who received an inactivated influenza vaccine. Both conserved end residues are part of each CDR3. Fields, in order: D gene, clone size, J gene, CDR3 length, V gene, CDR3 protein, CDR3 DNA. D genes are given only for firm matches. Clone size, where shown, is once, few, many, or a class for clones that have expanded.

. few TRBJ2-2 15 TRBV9 CASSGRSSSTGELFF TGTGCCAGCAGCGGGCGGAGCAGTAGCACCGGGGAGCTGTTTTTT
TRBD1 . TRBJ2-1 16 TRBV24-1 CATSDTTGTVINEQFF TGTGCCACCAGTGATACAACCGGGACAGTTATCAATGAGCAGTTCTTC
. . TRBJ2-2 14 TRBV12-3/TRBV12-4 CASSGQGNTGELFF TGTGCCAGCAGTGGGCAGGGGAACACCGGGGAGCTGTTTTTT
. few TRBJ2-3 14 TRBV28 CASSPPGVTDTQYF TGTGCCAGCAGTCCACCCGGGGTGACAGATACGCAGTATTTT
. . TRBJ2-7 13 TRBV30 CAWSAQANYEQYF TGTGCCTGGAGTGCACAGGCAAACTACGAGCAGTACTTC
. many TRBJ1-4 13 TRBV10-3 CAISPSGGEKLFF TGTGCCATCAGTCCTTCGGGGGGTGAAAAACTGTTTTTT
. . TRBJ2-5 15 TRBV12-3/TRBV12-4 CASSTPTEYQETQYF TGTGCCAGCAGCACCCCTACGGAGTACCAAGAGACCCAGTACTTC
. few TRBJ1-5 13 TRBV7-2 CASSLETDQPQHF TGTGCCAGCAGCTTAGAGACGGATCAGCCCCAGCATTTT
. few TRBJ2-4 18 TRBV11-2 CASSLDQWQDPVKNIQYF TGTGCCAGCAGCTTAGATCAGTGGCAGGATCCGGTCAAAAACATTCAGTACTTC
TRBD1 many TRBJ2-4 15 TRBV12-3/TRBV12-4 CASSLGDRVGNIQYF TGTGCCAGCAGTTTAGGGGACAGGGTGGGAAACATTCAGTACTTC
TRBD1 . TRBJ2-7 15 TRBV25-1 CASSEYVQGQNEQYF TGTGCCAGCAGTGAATATGTACAGGGGCAAAACGAGCAGTACTTC
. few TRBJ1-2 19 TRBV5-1 CASSLFPAMLQGEDYGYTF TGCGCCAGCAGCTTGTTTCCGGCCATGTTGCAGGGTGAGGACTATGGCTACACCTTC
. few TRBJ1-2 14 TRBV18 CASSPYPGESDYTF TGTGCCAGCTCACCATATCCTGGGGAATCTGACTACACCTTC
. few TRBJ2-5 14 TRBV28 CASSLYPGEETQYF TGTGCCAGCAGTTTATATCCAGGGGAAGAGACCCAGTACTTC
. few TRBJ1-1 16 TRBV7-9 CASSGRQAHRSTEAFF TGTGCCAGCAGCGGAAGACAGGCCCACCGGAGTACTGAAGCTTTCTTT
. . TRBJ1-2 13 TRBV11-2 CASSEEANYGYTF TGTGCCAGCAGCGAGGAGGCTAACTATGGCTACACCTTC
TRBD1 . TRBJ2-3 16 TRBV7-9 CASSLADRESADTQYF TGTGCCAGCAGCTTAGCCGACAGGGAATCGGCAGATACGCAGTATTTT
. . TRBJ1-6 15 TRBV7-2 CASSLSTHYNSPLHF TGTGCCAGCAGCTTATCCACACATTATAATTCACCCCTCCACTTT
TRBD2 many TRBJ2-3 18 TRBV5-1 CASSFGLAGLEATDTQYF TGCGCCAGCAGCTTCGGTCTAGCGGGTCTGGAGGCCACAGATACGCAGTATTTT
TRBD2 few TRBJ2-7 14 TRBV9 CASSGAGGPNEQYF TGTGCCAGCAGCGGGGCGGGAGGGCCCAACGAGCAGTACTTC
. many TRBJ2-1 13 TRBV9 CASSVQDNREQFF TGTGCCAGCAGCGTACAGGACAATCGTGAGCAGTTCTTC
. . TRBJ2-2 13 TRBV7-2 CASSFRGGGELFF TGTGCCAGCAGCTTTCGAGGAGGCGGGGAGCTGTTTTTT
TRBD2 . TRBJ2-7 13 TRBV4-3 CASSPGLAREQYF TGCGCCAGCAGCCCCGGACTAGCCAGGGAGCAGTACTTC
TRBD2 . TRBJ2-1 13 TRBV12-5 CASARDYYNEQFF TGTGCTAGTGCCCGGGACTATTACAATGAGCAGTTCTTC
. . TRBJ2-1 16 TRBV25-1 CASSEWDGSSYNEQFF TGTGCCAGCAGTGAATGGGACGGGAGCTCCTACAATGAGCAGTTCTTC
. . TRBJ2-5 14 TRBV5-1 CASSFNGPEETQYF TGCGCCAGCAGCTTTAATGGGCCGGAGGAGACCCAGTACTTC
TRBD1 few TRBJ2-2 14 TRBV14 CASSPQGASGELFF TGTGCCAGCAGCCCACAGGGGGCGAGCGGGGAGCTGTTTTTT
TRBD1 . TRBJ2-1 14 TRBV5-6 CASSWRTGLNEQFF TGTGCCAGCAGCTGGAGGACAGGGTTGAATGAGCAGTTCTTC